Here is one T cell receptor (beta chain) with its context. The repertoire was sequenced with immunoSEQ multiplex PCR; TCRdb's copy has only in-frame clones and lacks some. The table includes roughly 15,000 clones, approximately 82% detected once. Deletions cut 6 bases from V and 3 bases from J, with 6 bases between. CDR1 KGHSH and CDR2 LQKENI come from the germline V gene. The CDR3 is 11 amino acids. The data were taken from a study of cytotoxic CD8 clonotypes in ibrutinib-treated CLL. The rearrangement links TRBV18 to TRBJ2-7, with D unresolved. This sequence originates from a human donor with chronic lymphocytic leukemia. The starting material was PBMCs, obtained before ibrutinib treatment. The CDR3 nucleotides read TGTGCCAGCTCCCTTAACTACGAGCAGTACTTC. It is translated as CASSLNYEQYF.